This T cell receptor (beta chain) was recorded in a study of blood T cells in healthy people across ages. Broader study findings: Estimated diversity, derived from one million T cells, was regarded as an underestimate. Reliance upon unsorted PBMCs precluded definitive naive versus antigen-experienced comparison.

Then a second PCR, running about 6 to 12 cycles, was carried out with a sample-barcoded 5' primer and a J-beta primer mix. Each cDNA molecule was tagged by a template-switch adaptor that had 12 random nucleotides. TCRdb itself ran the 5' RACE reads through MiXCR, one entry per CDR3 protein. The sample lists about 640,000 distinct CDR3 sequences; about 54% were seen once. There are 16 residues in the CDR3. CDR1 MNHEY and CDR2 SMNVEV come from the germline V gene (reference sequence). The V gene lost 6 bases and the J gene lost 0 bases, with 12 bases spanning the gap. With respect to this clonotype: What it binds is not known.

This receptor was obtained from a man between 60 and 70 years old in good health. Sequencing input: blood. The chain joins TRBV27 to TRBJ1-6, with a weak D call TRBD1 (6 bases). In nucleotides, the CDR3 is TGTGCCAGCAGCCTTGGACAGTTCTCCTATAATTCACCCCTCCACTTT. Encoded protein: CASSLGQFSYNSPLHF.